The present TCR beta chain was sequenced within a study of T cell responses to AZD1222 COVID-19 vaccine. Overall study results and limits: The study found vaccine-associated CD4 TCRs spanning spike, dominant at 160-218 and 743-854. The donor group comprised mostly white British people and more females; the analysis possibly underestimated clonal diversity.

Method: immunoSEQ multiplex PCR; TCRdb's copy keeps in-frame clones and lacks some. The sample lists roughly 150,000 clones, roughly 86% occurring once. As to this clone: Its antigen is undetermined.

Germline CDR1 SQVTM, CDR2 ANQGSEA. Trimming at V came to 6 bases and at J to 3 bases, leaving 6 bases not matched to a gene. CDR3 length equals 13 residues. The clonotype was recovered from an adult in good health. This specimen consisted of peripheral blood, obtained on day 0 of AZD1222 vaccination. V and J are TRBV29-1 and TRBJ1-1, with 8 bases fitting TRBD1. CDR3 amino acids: CSVRGRVYTEAFF. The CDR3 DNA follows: TGCAGCGTCAGGGGGCGGGTATACACTGAAGCTTTCTTT.